The 9 T cell receptor delta chains in this list originate from one sample, sequenced in a study of γδ T cells in repeated Plasmodium falciparum infection. Bulk repertoires came from Vgamma9/Vdelta2+ or Vdelta2-negative gammadelta T cells flow-sorted from PBMC. TCRdb re-called clones from the multiplex PCR reads using CATT. This table holds 50,000 to 55,000 delta-chain clones, approximately 2% found once. The sequenced sample was gamma-delta T cells from blood. These receptors originate from a pool of human donors (malaria-infected and uninfected, not separated).

In its sample, this clone was seen a few times. The translation of this DNA and the TCRdb protein of a much larger clone differ at residue 4, probably owing to a read error; the protein shown here is translated from the DNA. The V gene is TRDV1, the J gene TRDJ1; 9 bases match TRDD3. TCRdb carries no J gene annotation; the J gene was assigned here by matching the DNA with germline. Germline trimming cut 8 bases from V and 0 bases from J; bases unmatched to any gene: 37. The CDR3 has 25 amino acids. Looked up from germline, CDR1 is TSWWSYY and CDR2 is QGS. CDR3 in DNA: TGTGCTCTTAGGCGTCGTAGGCCTTTCCTAATGTTGGTTACTGGGGGACCGCTGTACACCGATAAACTCATCTTT. It yields the protein CALRRRRPFLMLVTGGPLYTDKLIF.

About this clone itself: A much larger clonotype is one base distant, so this may be a read error. The chain is built from TRDV1 and TRDJ1; 8 nucleotides agree with TRDD3. Assignment of the J gene here rests on matching the DNA to germline, because TCRdb gives none. Germline CDR1 TSWWSYY, CDR2 QGS. The CDR3 is made up of 21 amino acids. V was clipped by 1 base and J by 1 base; unmatched bases: 20. CDR3 sequence reads: CALGEPEPYWGWIWGTDKLIF. The CDR3 region has the DNA TGTGCTCTTGGGGAACCGGAACCGTACTGGGGGTGGATATGGGGCACCGATAAACTCATCTTT.

The table lists this clone with a few counts. The TCRdb protein comes from a much larger clone and disagrees with this DNA's translation at residue 18, likely due to a read error; the protein given here is derived from the DNA. V and J are TRDV3 and TRDJ1; 9 bases agree with TRDD3. TCRdb is silent on the J gene; assignment here came from matching the DNA to germline. Germline V CDR1 and CDR2: TVYSNPD, GDNSRS (reference sequence). This CDR3 contains 23 residues. As DNA, the CDR3 is TGCGCCTCCCTCAGTACTGGGGGACAGACGGCGAAAGTGGGGGTGAGATACGCCGATAAACTCATCTTT. It specifies CASLSTGGQTAKVGVRYADKLIF.

This clone was counted a few times. The mismatch at residue 19 between this DNA's translation and the TCRdb protein of a much larger clone likely reflects a read error; the protein shown is translated from the DNA. The genes are TRDV1 and TRDJ1; 10 bases match TRDD3. The J gene, missing from TCRdb, was assigned here through DNA to germline matching. CDR1 and CDR2 (germline): TSWWSYY, QGS. The length of the CDR3 is 22 residues. CDR3: CALGDLIYPKSFGGYLVDELIF. In DNA form, the CDR3 reads TGTGCTCTTGGGGACCTCATCTATCCCAAGTCTTTTGGGGGATACCTGGTCGATGAACTCATCTTT.

As for this clone: The protein TCRdb gives is from a much larger clone and does not agree with this DNA's translation at residue 5, likely a read error; the protein shown here comes from the DNA. The chain links TRDV1 to TRDJ1, with 11 bases that match TRDD3. Matching the DNA to germline supplied the J gene, which TCRdb does not give. V lost 8 bases, J lost 0 bases, and 29 bases stayed unmatched. The CDR3 has 23 residues. Per the germline V gene, CDR1 is TSWWSYY and CDR2 is QGS. The CDR3 DNA is TGTGCTCTTAGCCTCCTATTATTTCCATCGGTACTGGGGGATATCAACTACACCGATAAACTCATCTTT. Its translation: CALSLLLFPSVLGDINYTDKLIF.

As regards this clone: This DNA's translation differs at residue 11 from TCRdb's protein, which comes from a much larger clone; a read error is likely, and the protein shown is translated from the DNA. The V gene corresponds to TRDV2; no J gene was called; the tabulated D call, TRDD3, remains unverified against the DNA. CDR1 GEAIGNYY and CDR2 EKD come from the germline V gene. The CDR3 is 15 amino acids. The CDR3, as DNA: TGTGCCTGTGACCCAATAGTGGGGGATACGCGTCGAGTCATCTTT. Translating it yields CACDPIVGDTRRVIF.

As for this clone: A read error likely explains why the TCRdb protein, taken from a much larger clone, differs from this DNA's translation at residue 20; the protein shown is translated from the DNA. V is TRDV1 and J is TRDJ1; D possibly uses TRDD2 or TRDD3 (7 bases each). The J gene was not available in TCRdb and was assigned here by matching the DNA to germline segments. Germline assignment: CDR1 TSWWSYY and CDR2 QGS. The length of the CDR3 is 23 residues. The CDR3 region is CALGDTLQFSYVRGIVTYDELIF. For the CDR3, the DNA is TGTGCTCTTGGGGACACCTTACAGTTTTCCTACGTCCGGGGGATCGTAACTTACGATGAACTCATCTTT.

The chain joins TRDV2 to TRDJ1, with TRDD3 matching 9 bases. Here the J gene came from matching the DNA to germline, since TCRdb omits it. Germline V gives CDR1 GEAIGNYY, CDR2 EKD. The J segment lost 0 bases and the V segment lost 0 bases, leaving 16 bases of the junction unmatched. This CDR3 region has 20 residues. This CDR3 reads CACDTVVLGGYSGYTDKLIF. CDR3 coding DNA: TGTGCCTGTGACACCGTTGTACTGGGGGGATACTCCGGGTACACCGATAAACTCATCTTT.

Many counts were recorded for this clone. This likely traces to a read error, being one base from a far larger clone. The sample carries other DNA sequences with the same CDR3. V is TRDV2 and J is TRDJ1; the match to TRDD3 covers 7 bases. No J gene was available from TCRdb, and it was assigned here by a germline match of the DNA. The CDR3 totals 18 residues. Germline CDR1 and CDR2: GEAIGNYY and EKD. This chain's CDR3 is CACDTLSTGEQYTDKLIF. The CDR3 nucleotides are TGTGCCTGTGACACCCTAAGTACTGGGGAACAGTACACAGATAAACTCATCTTT.